In this sample, the clone carrying this TCR beta chain turned up once. This CDR3 is 14 amino acids long. Germline values: CDR1 MNHNS, CDR2 SASEGT. V dropped 2 bases and J dropped 1; count of bases not matched to a gene: 1. Clones were sequenced by immunoSEQ multiplex PCR, and TCRdb holds only the in-frame ones, with some missing. The sample has around 190,000 clones, 70% to 85% seen once. The data originate from a study of blood T cell repertoires in COVID-19. Sequencing was performed on peripheral blood. This receptor was obtained from a human donor in a cohort sampled during active COVID-19. V is TRBV6-1 and J is TRBJ1-1; 7 nucleotides agree with TRBD1. CDR3 DNA sequence: TGTGCCAGCAGTGAACAGGGGGAGAACACTGAAGCTTTCTTT. It encodes CASSEQGENTEAFF.